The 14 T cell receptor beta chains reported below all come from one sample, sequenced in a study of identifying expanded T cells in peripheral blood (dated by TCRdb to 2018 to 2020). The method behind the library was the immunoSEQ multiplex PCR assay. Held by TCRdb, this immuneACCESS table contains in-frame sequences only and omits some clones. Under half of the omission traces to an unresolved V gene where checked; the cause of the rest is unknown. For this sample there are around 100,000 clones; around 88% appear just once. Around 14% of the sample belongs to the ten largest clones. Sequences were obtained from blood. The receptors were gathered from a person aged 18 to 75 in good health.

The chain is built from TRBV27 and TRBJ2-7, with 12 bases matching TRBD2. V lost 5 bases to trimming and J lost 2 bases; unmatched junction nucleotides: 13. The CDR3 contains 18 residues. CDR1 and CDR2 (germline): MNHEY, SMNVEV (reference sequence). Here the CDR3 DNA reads TGTGCCAGCAGTCGTAGACTAGCGGGAGTGGGGGTTCCCTACGAGCAGTACTTC. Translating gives CASSRRLAGVGVPYEQYF.

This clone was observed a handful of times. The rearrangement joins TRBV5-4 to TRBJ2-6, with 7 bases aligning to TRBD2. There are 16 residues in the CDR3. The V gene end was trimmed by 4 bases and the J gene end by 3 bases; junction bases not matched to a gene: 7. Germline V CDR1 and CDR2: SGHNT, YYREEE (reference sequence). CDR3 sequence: CASSSGTSGGANVLTF. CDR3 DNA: TGTGCCAGCAGCAGCGGGACCTCTGGTGGGGCCAACGTCCTGACTTTC.

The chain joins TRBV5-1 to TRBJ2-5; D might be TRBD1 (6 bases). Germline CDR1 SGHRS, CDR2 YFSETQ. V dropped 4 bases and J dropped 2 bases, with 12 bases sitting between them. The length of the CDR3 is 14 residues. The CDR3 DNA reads TGCGCCAGCAGCCTGGGGGCGTTACAAGAGACCCAGTACTTC. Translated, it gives CASSLGALQETQYF.

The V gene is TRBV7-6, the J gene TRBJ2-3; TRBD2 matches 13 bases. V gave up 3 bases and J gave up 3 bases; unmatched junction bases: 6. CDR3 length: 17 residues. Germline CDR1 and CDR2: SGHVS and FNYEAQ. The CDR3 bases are TGTGCCAGCAGCTTGGGGACTAGCGGGGAGGGGACAGATACGCAGTATTTT. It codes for CASSLGTSGEGTDTQYF.

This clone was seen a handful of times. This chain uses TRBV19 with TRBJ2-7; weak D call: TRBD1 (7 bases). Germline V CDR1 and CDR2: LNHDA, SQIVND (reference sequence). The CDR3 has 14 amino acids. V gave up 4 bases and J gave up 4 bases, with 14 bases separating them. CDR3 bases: TGTGCCAGTAGTAAGACAGGGACTGGGTACGAGCAGTACTTC. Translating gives CASSKTGTGYEQYF. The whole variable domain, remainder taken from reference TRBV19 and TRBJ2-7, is DGGITQSPKYLFRKEGQNVTLSCEQNLNHDAMYWYRQDPGQGLRLIYYSQIVNDFQKGDIAEGYSVSREKKESFPLTVTSAQKNPTAFYLCASSKTGTGYEQYFGPGTRLTVT.

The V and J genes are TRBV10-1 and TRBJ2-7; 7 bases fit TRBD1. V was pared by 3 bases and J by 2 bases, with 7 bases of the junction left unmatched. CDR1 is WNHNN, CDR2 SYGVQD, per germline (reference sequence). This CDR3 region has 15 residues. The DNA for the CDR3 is TGCGCCAGCAGTGAAGACAGGGTTCAAACCTACGAGCAGTACTTC. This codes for CASSEDRVQTYEQYF.

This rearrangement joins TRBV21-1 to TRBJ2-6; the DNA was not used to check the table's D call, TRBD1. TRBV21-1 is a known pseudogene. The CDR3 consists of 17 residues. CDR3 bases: TGTGCCAGCAGGGGACAGGGTGGCTTACTTGGGGCCAACGTCCTGACTTTC. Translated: CASRGQGGLLGANVLTF.

The CDR3 protein is CASSLNAGTVNTEAFF. As DNA, the CDR3 is TGCGCCAGCAGCTTGAATGCAGGGACGGTGAACACTGAAGCTTTCTTT. The rearrangement links TRBV5-1 to TRBJ1-1; weak D call: TRBD1 (5 bases). CDR1 and CDR2 (germline): SGHRS, YFSETQ. The CDR3 sequence is 16 residues long. V lost 1 base to trimming and J lost 0 bases, with 13 bases between them.

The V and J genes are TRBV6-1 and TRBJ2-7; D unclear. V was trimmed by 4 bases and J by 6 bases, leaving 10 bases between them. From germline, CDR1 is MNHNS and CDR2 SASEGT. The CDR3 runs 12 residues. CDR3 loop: CASSVSLLEQYF. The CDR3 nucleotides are TGTGCCAGCAGTGTTAGCCTCCTCGAGCAGTACTTC.

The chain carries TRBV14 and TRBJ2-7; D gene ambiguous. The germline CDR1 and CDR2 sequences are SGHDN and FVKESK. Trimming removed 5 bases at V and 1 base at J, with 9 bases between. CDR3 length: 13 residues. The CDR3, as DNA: TGTGCCAGCAGCAGGCATAAGTCCTACGAGCAGTACTTC. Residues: CASSRHKSYEQYF.

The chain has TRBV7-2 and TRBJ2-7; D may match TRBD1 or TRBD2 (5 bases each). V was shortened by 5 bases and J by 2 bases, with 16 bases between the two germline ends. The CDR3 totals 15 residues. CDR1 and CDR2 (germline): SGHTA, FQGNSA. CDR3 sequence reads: CASSPREKGPYEQYF. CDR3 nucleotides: TGTGCCAGCAGCCCCCGCGAAAAGGGACCCTACGAGCAGTACTTC.

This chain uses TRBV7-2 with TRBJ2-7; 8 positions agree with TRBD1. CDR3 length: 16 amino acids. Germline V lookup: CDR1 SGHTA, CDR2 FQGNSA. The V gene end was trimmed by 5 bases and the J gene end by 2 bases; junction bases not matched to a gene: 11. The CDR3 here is CASSRDRIAMAYEQYF. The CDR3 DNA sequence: TGTGCCAGCAGCCGGGACAGGATCGCTATGGCCTACGAGCAGTACTTC.

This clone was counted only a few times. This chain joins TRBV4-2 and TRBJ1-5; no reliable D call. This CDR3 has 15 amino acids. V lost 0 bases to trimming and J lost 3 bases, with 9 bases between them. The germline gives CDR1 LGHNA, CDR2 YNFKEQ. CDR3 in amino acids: CASSQDGGFNQPQHF. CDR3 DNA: TGTGCCAGCAGCCAAGATGGAGGGTTCAATCAGCCCCAGCATTTT.

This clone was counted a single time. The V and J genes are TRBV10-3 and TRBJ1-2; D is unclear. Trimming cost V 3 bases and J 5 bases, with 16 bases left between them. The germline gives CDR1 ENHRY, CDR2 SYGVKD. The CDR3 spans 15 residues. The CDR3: CAISDLIRGPYGYTF. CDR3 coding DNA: TGTGCCATCAGTGACCTAATAAGAGGGCCGTATGGCTACACCTTC.